The sequence of this T cell receptor (beta chain) was determined in a study of CD8 T cells in Susac syndrome (dated by TCRdb to the late 2010s). At the level of the whole study: Whether CD8+ T cell activation and differentiation in Susac syndrome was antigen driven was tested using repertoire sequencing.

The research as a whole found: The number of individuals in the TCR sequencing and HLA analysis was recognized as being relatively small.

RNA was extracted with the RNeasy kit and 0.5 to 1 ug was reverse transcribed using random hexamers. TCR beta CDR3 regions were amplified with the immunoSEQ multiplex PCR assay covering 54 Vbeta and 13 Jbeta segments. To correct PCR amplification bias, a synthetic template baseline was used for both primer optimization and computational correction. The paper's processing steps were these. Reads were assigned to V, D and J genes according to IMGT and analyzed in immunoSEQ Analyzer, with only productive sequences retained. Clonality was computed as one minus Shannon entropy normalized by log2 of the number of productive unique sequences. For each patient and control, public and private clones were evaluated among the 100 most prevalent clones. Clones were defined as Susac-specific if absent from the healthy and MS cohorts, from over a thousand published viral clones and from other ImmuneACCESS disease sequences. TCRdb reprocessed the public reads (quality trimming at Q25 with fastp, clone calling with MiXCR) and kept in-frame beta chains. Every entry covers one CDR3 protein and lists the most common genes and DNA from its rows. TCRdb assigned the V and J calls; the authors' analysis was not used. The sample table records a few hundred thousand distinct CDR3 sequences; 80% to 95% of these occur just once. 0.065% to 0.08% of the sample belongs to the ten largest clones.

Worth noting for this clonotype: It lacks a known antigen. Per-base quality was not reported, and no clone a single base away is much larger than it.

High-throughput TCR beta sequencing profiled peripheral blood CD8+ and CD4+ T cells from healthy donors, Susac syndrome patients and multiple sclerosis patients. Treatment-naive patients with stable or active relapsing-remitting disease fulfilling revised McDonald criteria were used as multiple sclerosis controls. Bulk CD8+ and CD4+ T cells were purified by magnetic negative isolation, while CD8+ TEMRA cells were enriched using FACS. Blood was drawn into EDTA tubes, processed within 24 hours, and PBMCs were isolated by density gradient centrifugation. PBMCs intended for TCR sequencing were cryopreserved in liquid nitrogen and were subsequently thawed in a 37 degrees C water bath. The sorted or isolated CD4+, CD8+ and CD8+ TEMRA cells reached a purity of at least 90%. As encoded in the germline V gene (reference sequence), CDR1 is LNHDA while CDR2 is SQIVND. At the junction V is shortened by 6 bases and J by 12 bases, with 15 bases in between. The CDR3 runs 12 amino acids, cysteine and phenylalanine included. Kept here is only the CDR3 DNA, which spans 36 bases and is read in frame from base 1.

The chain links TRBV19 with TRBJ2-1, with a tentative D call of TRBD1 or TRBD2, each matching 5 bases. The TCR was taken from a human donor with multiple sclerosis. The sequenced sample was CD4+ T cells from PBMCs. The encoded CDR3 is CASREPGRRQFF. The nucleotide sequence is given as TGTGCCAGTAGGGAACCGGGACGAAGGCAGTTCTTC.